The 6 T cell receptor beta chains presented below share a single source sample, sequenced in a study of T cells in Graves' hyperthyroidism and ophthalmopathy. Amplified regions were TCR beta CDR3 sequences from RNA transcripts. The HTBI primer set was used in a first-round RT-PCR of the TCR CDR3. TCRdb redid the calling of the multiplex PCR reads with MiXCR, one entry per CDR3 protein. This table has fewer than 450,000 distinct CDR3 sequences, roughly 20% appearing once. Sequencing input: blood. Every receptor here comes from a man aged 18 to 30 with Graves' ophthalmopathy.

This clonotype was counted ten times or more. This chain links TRBV7-2 with TRBJ1-5; D is unclear. V was pared by 1 base and J by 2 bases, with 3 bases between. The CDR3 is 13 residues long. Germline CDR1 is SGHTA and CDR2 is FQGNSA. The chain's CDR3 is CASSLDGNQPQHF. The CDR3 region has the DNA TGTGCCAGCAGCTTAGACGGCAATCAGCCCCAGCATTTT.

This clonotype was counted at least ten times. J is TRBJ1-6 and V is TRBV20-1; tentative D call: TRBD1 (5 bases). V was trimmed by 0 bases and J by 8 bases, leaving 11 bases between them. Germline V gene sequence: CDR1 DFQATT, CDR2 SNEGSKA (reference sequence). CDR3 size: 14 residues. The CDR3 region has the DNA TGCAGTGCTAGAGAGGACATCCTTTATTCACCCCTCCACTTT. The encoded protein is CSAREDILYSPLHF.

The V call is TRBV5-1, the J call TRBJ1-2; D is uncertain. CDR3 length: 14 amino acids. Germline V gene lookup returns CDR1 SGHRS and CDR2 YFSETQ. Trimming pared 1 base from V and 1 base from J, leaving 8 bases between. CDR3 amino acids: CASSLWPVNYGYTF. The DNA of the CDR3 is TGCGCCAGCAGCTTGTGGCCAGTTAACTATGGCTACACCTTC.

This clonotype was detected many times. The chain carries TRBV7-8 and TRBJ1-1; possible D gene TRBD1, 5 bases. The germline V gene encodes CDR1 SGHVS and CDR2 FQNEAQ. The V gene lost 1 base and the J gene lost 4 bases, with 7 bases spanning the gap. The CDR3 sequence is 13 residues long. The CDR3: CASSLEQATEAFF. The CDR3 coding sequence is TGTGCCAGCAGCTTAGAACAGGCCACTGAAGCTTTCTTT.

This clonotype was detected a few times. The chain carries TRBV5-6 and TRBJ2-3; 7 nucleotides agree with TRBD1. J gave up 0 bases and V 2 bases, and 9 bases lay outside the gene matches. In germline, CDR1 is SGHDT, CDR2 YYEEEE. This CDR3 spans 17 amino acids. In nucleotides, the CDR3 is TGTGCCAGCAGCTTCCTGGGACAGACGATTAGCACAGATACGCAGTATTTT. Protein: CASSFLGQTISTDTQYF.

This chain connects TRBV27 to TRBJ1-5; perhaps TRBD1 as D (6 bases). Germline-derived CDR1 and CDR2 are MNHEY and SMNVEV (reference sequence). Trimming pared 4 bases from V and 3 bases from J, leaving 22 bases between. This CDR3 is built from 18 residues. CDR3 loop: CASSSQPTRNRVNQPQHF. The CDR3 bases are TGTGCCAGCAGTTCGCAACCTACCCGAAACAGGGTCAATCAGCCCCAGCATTTT.